The clone carrying this T cell receptor beta chain was seen a single time. CDR1 is SEHNR and CDR2 is FQNEAQ in the germline V gene (reference sequence). V was clipped by 5 bases and J by 9 bases; unmatched bases: 9. This CDR3 is 15 amino acids long. The sample belongs to a study of T cell changes during pregnancy in multiple sclerosis. The data were produced by immunoSEQ multiplex PCR, yet TCRdb's version contains in-frame clones alone and is incomplete. The sample lists tens of thousands of clones, 80% to 95% occurring once. This receptor was obtained from a female donor with multiple sclerosis, enrolled in a pregnancy study. The material sequenced was peripheral blood, taken before pregnancy. V and J are TRBV7-9 and TRBJ2-1, with 11 bases identical to TRBD2. As DNA, the CDR3 is TGTGCCAGCAGCCGGGAAGGGACTAGCGGTGGTGAGCAGTTCTTC. This encodes CASSREGTSGGEQFF.